These 13 T cell receptor beta chains were all obtained from the same sample, sequenced in a study of regulatory T cells in long-lasting Graves disease. Library construction for TCR beta used iRepertoire HTBI primers and Arm-PCR of CDR3 regions. Using its own MiXCR run on the multiplex PCR reads, TCRdb lists one record per CDR3 protein. The sample lists 650,000 to 850,000 distinct CDR3 sequences; 25% to 35% were seen once. The time point is: persistent/refractory GD, antithyroid drugs over 5 years with positive TRAb. Isolated PBMC RNA provided the starting material for the TCR library. Sequencing was performed on peripheral blood mononuclear cells (PBMCs), taken when the disease was refractory, from a patient treated with antithyroid drugs. The receptor source for this set is a female donor with Graves disease.

This clonotype has a handful of counts. The rearrangement joins TRBV7-3 to TRBJ2-2; D call uncertain. This CDR3 region has 14 residues. CDR1 is SGHTA and CDR2 is FQGTGA in the germline V gene. Trimming removed 2 bases from V and 3 bases from J, with 7 bases in between. The CDR3 protein is CASSLPDYTGELFF. The CDR3 DNA sequence: TGTGCCAGCAGCTTACCCGACTACACCGGGGAGCTGTTTTTT.

The chain has TRBV29-1 and TRBJ2-2, with D possibly being TRBD2 (6 bases). This CDR3 comprises 17 residues. In germline, CDR1 is SQVTM, CDR2 ANQGSEA. V gave up 4 bases and J gave up 0 bases, with 18 bases separating them. This chain's CDR3 is CSVADRRAAANTGELFF. The CDR3 DNA reads TGCAGCGTTGCGGACCGGAGGGCAGCAGCGAACACCGGGGAGCTGTTTTTT.

The V gene is TRBV29-1, the J gene TRBJ2-2; perhaps TRBD2 as D (6 bases). Germline V gives CDR1 SQVTM, CDR2 ANQGSEA. This CDR3 is built from 14 residues. V lost 2 bases, J lost 3 bases, and 10 bases lay in between. The DNA of the CDR3 is TGCAGCGTTGAACGCGGGGTCGACACCGGGGAGCTGTTTTTT. Protein: CSVERGVDTGELFF.

The rearrangement joins TRBV24-1 to TRBJ2-7, with D unresolved. Germline V CDR1 and CDR2: KGHDR, SFDVKD. CDR3 length: 15 residues. V lost 5 bases and J 4 bases, leaving 17 bases between the germline ends. The CDR3 coding sequence is TGTGCCACCAGTGTAGAGGATGTGTTTAAGTACGAGCAGTACTTC. Translated, it gives CATSVEDVFKYEQYF.

This clonotype has ten or more counts. The chain employs TRBV6-9 and TRBJ1-1; the D gene is possibly TRBD1 (6 bases). V was trimmed by 3 bases and J by 1 base, leaving 9 bases between them. The CDR3 totals 14 residues. Looked up from germline, CDR1 is MNHGY and CDR2 is SVAAGI. Here the CDR3 DNA reads TGTGCCAGCAGTTACGGGACACAGAACACTGAAGCTTTCTTT. It is translated as CASSYGTQNTEAFF.

The chain recombines TRBV20-1 with TRBJ1-1; perhaps TRBD1 as D (5 bases). Germline CDR1 and CDR2: DFQATT and SNEGSKA (reference sequence). The V and J ends lost 8 bases and 1 base respectively, with 17 bases between them. The CDR3 is 14 amino acids. The DNA for the CDR3 is TGCAGTACCCGAACCGGGACTCCGAACACTGAAGCTTTCTTT. Amino acid sequence: CSTRTGTPNTEAFF.

This clonotype was observed many times. V gene TRBV6-5 combines with J gene TRBJ1-6; D not certain. The germline V gene encodes CDR1 MNHEY and CDR2 SVGAGI. The V gene lost 0 bases and the J gene lost 7 bases, with 10 bases spanning the gap. The CDR3 loop spans 15 amino acids. The CDR3 nucleotides are TGTGCCAGCAGTTACTCCCGCAACACCAATTCACCCCTCCACTTT. It specifies CASSYSRNTNSPLHF.

The chain couples TRBV18 to TRBJ1-1; perhaps TRBD1 as D (5 bases). Germline V CDR1 and CDR2: KGHSH, LQKENI. The CDR3 covers 17 residues. The V end lost 3 bases, the J end lost 0 bases, and 17 bases lay between the germline ends. The DNA of the CDR3 is TGTGCCAGCTCACCTAAAGAAGGGGCCTTCATGAACACTGAAGCTTTCTTT. Its translation is CASSPKEGAFMNTEAFF.

This clonotype was recorded at least ten times. J is TRBJ2-7 and V is TRBV28, with 9 positions matching TRBD1. In germline, CDR1 is MDHEN, CDR2 SYDVKM. This CDR3 region has 17 residues. V dropped 6 bases and J dropped 1; count of bases not matched to a gene: 13. CDR3 amino acids: CASSHPLPGQGSYEQYF. Written as DNA, the CDR3 is TGTGCCAGCAGCCACCCACTGCCGGGACAGGGTTCCTACGAGCAGTACTTC.

The V call is TRBV6-2 or TRBV6-3, the J call TRBJ1-6, with D perhaps TRBD1 (5 bases). With 3 bases removed from V and 8 bases from J, the gap between germline ends came to 14 bases. This CDR3 is built from 15 residues. In germline, CDR1 is MNHEY, CDR2 SVGEGT. This CDR3 reads CASSYGGDGHSPLHF. CDR3 DNA sequence: TGTGCCAGCAGTTATGGGGGGGACGGTCATTCACCCCTCCACTTT.

This rearrangement joins TRBV7-8 to TRBJ1-5; possible D gene TRBD1, 6 bases. V shed 5 bases and J shed 4 bases, with 12 bases lying between them. CDR1 SGHVS and CDR2 FQNEAQ come from the germline V gene. The CDR3 loop spans 14 amino acids. The DNA for the CDR3 is TGTGCCAGCAGCCCAGACAGGATTAATCAGCCCCAGCATTTT. This translates into CASSPDRINQPQHF.

The table lists this clonotype with a few counts. The junction shows a germline mismatch at one end, possibly a read error. The chain uses TRBV28 and TRBJ1-2; no firm D call. CDR1 is MDHEN and CDR2 is SYDVKM in the germline V gene. The CDR3 extends over 11 amino acids. CDR3 protein: CASEGNYGHTF. DNA for the CDR3: TGTGCCAGTGAGGGTAACTATGGCCACACCTTC.

The rearrangement joins TRBV5-1 to TRBJ1-1; 10 bases agree with TRBD1. The CDR3 runs 18 residues. The ends lost 0 bases at V and 4 bases at J; junction bases unmatched: 12. The germline V gene encodes CDR1 SGHRS and CDR2 YFSETQ. The CDR3 DNA reads TGCGCCAGCAGCTTGGACCACCGGGACAGGGGATTGGGCACTGAAGCTTTCTTT. Its translation is CASSLDHRDRGLGTEAFF.